In its sample, the clone carrying this T cell receptor beta chain was seen many times. Its target is unknown. These data are taken from a study of T cells in Graves' hyperthyroidism and ophthalmopathy. Findings and limits, study-wide: A model of 13 V-J features distinguished ophthalmopathy from stable hyperthyroidism. Before onset, ophthalmopathy was predicted by the model a median approximately 6.5 months earlier.

Authors of the study amplified TCR beta CDR3 regions from RNA transcripts. HTBI primers were employed in a first-round RT-PCR of the TCR CDR3. MiXCR, applied by TCRdb to the multiplex PCR reads, yields one record per CDR3 protein. The table shows some 690,000 distinct CDR3 sequences, with 15% to 20% occurring only once. The hyperthyroidism patients had all been newly diagnosed, and their disease duration was under 2 months. Their ages ranged from 18 to 65 years. Uncontrolled infection, other autoimmune disease, pregnancy or lactation barred patients from enrollment. The sample comprised blood. The TCR was taken from a man aged 50 to 60 with Graves' hyperthyroidism.

The CDR3, as DNA: TGTGCCAGCAGTCCTAGCGGGAGTGCCTACGAGCAGTACTTC. It encodes CASSPSGSAYEQYF. The chain is built from TRBV27 and TRBJ2-7, with 10 bases lining up with TRBD2. Germline CDR1 reads MNHEY; CDR2 reads SMNVEV (reference sequence). The junction had 3 bases not matched to a gene; V was cut back by 5 bases and J by 2 bases. This CDR3 has 14 residues.